The 15 T cell receptor beta chains reported below all come from one sample, sequenced in a study of blood T cell repertoires in COVID-19. Measured with immunoSEQ multiplex PCR; TCRdb has only the in-frame clones, and not every one. The table includes over 200,000 clones, 70% to 90% detected once. The source material was peripheral blood. The receptors shown here come from a woman between 65 and 79 years old with active or convalescent COVID-19.

The CDR3 here is CASSHLGQGAYEQYF. CDR3 bases: TGCGCCAGCAGCCACCTCGGACAGGGGGCCTACGAGCAGTACTTC. The chain has TRBV4-1 and TRBJ2-7; TRBD1 matches at 10 bases. Germline CDR1 is MGHRA and CDR2 is YSYEKL. The CDR3 contains 15 residues. Losses at the gene ends were 3 bases for V and 2 bases for J; bases not matched to a gene: 4.

The chain couples TRBV30 to TRBJ1-5, with TRBD1 matching over 10 bases. Germline CDR1 is GTSNPN and CDR2 is SVGIG (reference sequence). The CDR3 contains 15 residues. With 3 bases clipped from V and 4 bases from J, the junction kept 6 bases outside the gene matches. CDR3 region: CAWSPGQGDNQPQHF. The CDR3 coding sequence is TGTGCCTGGAGCCCTGGACAGGGGGATAATCAGCCCCAGCATTTT.

This sequence joins TRBV19 and TRBJ1-1; D gene ambiguous. Trimming left V 3 bases short and J 6 bases short, with 8 bases between. Germline V gene sequence: CDR1 LNHDA, CDR2 SQIVND (reference sequence). The CDR3 is 12 residues long. CDR3 sequence: CASSIAGSEAFF. Written as DNA, the CDR3 is TGTGCCAGTAGTATTGCGGGCTCTGAAGCTTTCTTT.

Details on this clone: A read error may produce the germline difference seen at one junction end. The chain recombines TRBV5-4 with TRBJ2-1; 14 nucleotides agree with TRBD2. The CDR3 has 18 amino acids. Germline CDR1 and CDR2: SGHNT and YYREEE (reference sequence). The CDR3: CASGLGLAGGSSYNEQFF. CDR3 coding DNA: TGTGCCAGCGGCTTAGGACTAGCGGGAGGCTCCTCCTACAATGAGCAGTTCTTC.

The chain joins TRBV10-1 to TRBJ1-1, with no clear D. CDR3 length: 13 residues. Germline V gene data show CDR1 as WNHNN and CDR2 as SYGVQD (reference sequence). V was cut by 2 bases and J by 4 bases, with 8 bases left in between. The CDR3: CASSEIGGTEAFF. The CDR3 DNA sequence: TGCGCCAGCAGTGAGATCGGAGGCACTGAAGCTTTCTTT.

As regards this clone: In the same sample, other DNA sequences code for this CDR3. The chain couples TRBV5-1 to TRBJ1-1; 8 bases agree with TRBD1. The CDR3 length is 14 residues. CDR1 is SGHRS and CDR2 is YFSETQ in the germline V gene. The ends lost 2 bases at V and 6 bases at J; junction bases unmatched: 6. CDR3 sequence: CASSLHQGAPEAFF. The CDR3 nucleotides read TGCGCCAGCAGCTTACATCAGGGGGCCCCTGAAGCTTTCTTT. The full variable domain, its missing parts supplied by reference TRBV5-1 and TRBJ1-1, is KAGVTQTPRYLIKTRGQQVTLSCSPISGHRSVSWYQQTPGQGLQFLFEYFSETQRNKGNFPGRFSGRQFSNSRSEMNVSTLELGDSALYLCASSLHQGAPEAFFGQGTRLTVV.

This rearrangement joins TRBV7-3 to TRBJ2-5, with 9 bases identical to TRBD1. The CDR3 is made up of 14 amino acids. With 5 bases clipped from V and 5 bases from J, the junction kept 6 bases outside the gene matches. The germline gives CDR1 SGHTA, CDR2 FQGTGA. The CDR3 bases are TGTGCCAGCAGCAAGGGACAGGGAGGCGAGACCCAGTACTTC. This gives the protein CASSKGQGGETQYF.

This chain links TRBV19 with TRBJ1-4; 11 positions match TRBD1. V trimming: 11 bases; J trimming: 4 bases; junction bases outside the gene matches: 9. Looked up from germline, CDR1 is LNHDA and CDR2 is SQIVND (reference sequence). CDR3 length: 15 residues. The chain's CDR3 is CASRGTGGYNEKLFF. DNA of the CDR3: TGTGCCTCCCGTGGGACAGGGGGATATAATGAAAAACTGTTTTTT.

This clone turned up a few times. The CDR3, as DNA: TGTGCCAGCGGGAAGAGGGAGTGGTACAATGAGCAGTTCTTC. It translates to CASGKREWYNEQFF. This chain connects TRBV5-6 to TRBJ2-1; D is possibly TRBD2 (5 bases). V was cut by 7 bases and J by 4 bases, with 15 bases left in between. The CDR3 has 14 amino acids. Germline V gene sequence: CDR1 SGHDT, CDR2 YYEEEE.

V and J are TRBV10-3 and TRBJ2-3, with 8 positions matching TRBD1. Unmatched junction bases numbered 4, after V lost 5 bases and J lost 3 bases. The CDR3 spans 14 residues. CDR1 and CDR2 (germline): ENHRY, SYGVKD. The CDR3 is CAISQGAPTDTQYF. As DNA, the CDR3 is TGTGCCATCAGTCAGGGGGCGCCAACAGATACGCAGTATTTT.

This clone was seen a single time. V is TRBV5-1 and J is TRBJ1-1; 7 bases are shared with TRBD1. The CDR3 runs 14 residues. The junction had 6 bases not matched to a gene; V was cut back by 4 bases and J by 3 bases. The germline gives CDR1 SGHRS, CDR2 YFSETQ. The CDR3 DNA is TGCGCCAGCAGCCGCCGACAGGGTGACACTGAAGCTTTCTTT. As protein: CASSRRQGDTEAFF.

The chain links TRBV28 to TRBJ1-2, with TRBD1 matching over 10 bases. In germline, CDR1 is MDHEN, CDR2 SYDVKM. The length of the CDR3 is 15 residues. The V and J ends lost 4 bases and 6 bases, in that order; junction bases with no gene match: 8. CDR3: CASSSHPTGGDGYTF. For the CDR3, the DNA is TGTGCCAGCAGTTCCCACCCGACAGGGGGCGATGGCTACACCTTC.

V gene TRBV4-1 combines with J gene TRBJ1-1; D not resolved. Looked up from germline, CDR1 is MGHRA and CDR2 is YSYEKL. Trimming took off 1 base at V and 4 bases at J, with 4 bases between the two ends. The CDR3 consists of 12 residues. The CDR3 reads CASSQVRTEAFF. The DNA for the CDR3 is TGCGCCAGCAGCCAAGTTCGCACTGAAGCTTTCTTT.

V and J are TRBV2 and TRBJ2-4; 10 nucleotides match TRBD2. Germline CDR1 SNHLY, CDR2 FYNNEI. The CDR3 extends over 18 amino acids. J gave up 1 base and V 2 bases, and 8 bases lay outside the gene matches. CDR3 residues: CASSEPSGRERAKNIQYF. The DNA for the CDR3 is TGTGCCAGCAGTGAACCTAGCGGGAGAGAACGGGCCAAAAACATTCAGTACTTC.

This chain uses TRBV29-1 with TRBJ1-1; D is ambiguous. Between the trimmed V and J ends, which lost 4 bases and 4 bases, there was a span of 10 bases. CDR1 and CDR2 from the germline V gene are SQVTM and ANQGSEA. The CDR3 is 12 amino acids. The CDR3 region is CSVGFEGTEAFF. As DNA, the CDR3 is TGCAGCGTTGGATTTGAGGGCACTGAAGCTTTCTTT.